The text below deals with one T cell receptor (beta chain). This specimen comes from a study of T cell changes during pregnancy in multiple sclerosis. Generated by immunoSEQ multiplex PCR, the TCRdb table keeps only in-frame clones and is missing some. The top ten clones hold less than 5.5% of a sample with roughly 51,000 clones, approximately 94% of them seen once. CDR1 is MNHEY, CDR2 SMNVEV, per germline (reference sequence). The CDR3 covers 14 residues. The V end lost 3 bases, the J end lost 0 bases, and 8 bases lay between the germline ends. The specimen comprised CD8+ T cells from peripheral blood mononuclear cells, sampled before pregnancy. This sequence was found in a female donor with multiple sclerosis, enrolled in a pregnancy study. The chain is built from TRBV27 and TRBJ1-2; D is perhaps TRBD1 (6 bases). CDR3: CASSFGGSNYGYTF. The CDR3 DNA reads TGTGCCAGCAGTTTTGGGGGCTCTAACTATGGCTACACCTTC.